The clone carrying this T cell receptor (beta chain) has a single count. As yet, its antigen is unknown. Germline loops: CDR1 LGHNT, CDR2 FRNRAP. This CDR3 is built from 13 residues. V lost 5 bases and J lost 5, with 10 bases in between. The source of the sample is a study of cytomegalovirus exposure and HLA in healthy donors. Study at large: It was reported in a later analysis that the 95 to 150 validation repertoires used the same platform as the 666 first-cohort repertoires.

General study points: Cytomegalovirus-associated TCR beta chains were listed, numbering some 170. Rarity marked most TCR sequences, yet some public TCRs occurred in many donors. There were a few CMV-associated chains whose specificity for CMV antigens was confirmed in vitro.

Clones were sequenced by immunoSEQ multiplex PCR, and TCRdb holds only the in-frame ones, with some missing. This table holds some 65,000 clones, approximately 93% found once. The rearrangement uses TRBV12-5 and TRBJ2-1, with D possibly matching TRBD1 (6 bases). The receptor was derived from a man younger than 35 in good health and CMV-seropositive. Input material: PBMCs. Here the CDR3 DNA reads TGTGCTAGTGGTCCCGACAGGAACAATGAGCAGTTCTTC. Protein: CASGPDRNNEQFF.